This T cell receptor beta chain was recovered during a study of monozygotic twins with inflammatory bowel disease. TCRdb re-called the 5' RACE reads and shows each CDR3 protein once, DNA omitted. The listing records 150,000 to 200,000 distinct CDR3 sequences. Germline CDR1 reads SGHNT; CDR2 reads YYREEE (reference sequence). The CDR3 runs to 16 residues. V and J are TRBV5-4 and TRBJ2-2; TCRdb names TRBD2, which stays unverified in the absence of DNA. The sequenced material came from blood. This receptor was obtained from a human donor with ulcerative colitis or Crohn's disease, or a healthy co-twin of an affected twin (not recorded which). This CDR3 is CASSPLAGGVTGELFF.